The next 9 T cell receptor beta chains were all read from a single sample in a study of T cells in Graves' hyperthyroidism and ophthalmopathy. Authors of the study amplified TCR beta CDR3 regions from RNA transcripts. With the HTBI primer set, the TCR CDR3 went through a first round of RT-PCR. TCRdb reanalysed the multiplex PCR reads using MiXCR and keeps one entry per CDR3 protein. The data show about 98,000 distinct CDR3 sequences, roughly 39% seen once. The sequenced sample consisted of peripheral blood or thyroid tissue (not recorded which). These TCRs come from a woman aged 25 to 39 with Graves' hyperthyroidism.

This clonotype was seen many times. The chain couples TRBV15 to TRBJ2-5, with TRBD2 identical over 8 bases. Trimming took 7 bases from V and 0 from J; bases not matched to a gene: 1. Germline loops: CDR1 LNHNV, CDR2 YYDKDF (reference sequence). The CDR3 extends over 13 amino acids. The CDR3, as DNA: TGTGCCACCACGCGGGGGGACCAAGAGACCCAGTACTTC. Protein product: CATTRGDQETQYF.

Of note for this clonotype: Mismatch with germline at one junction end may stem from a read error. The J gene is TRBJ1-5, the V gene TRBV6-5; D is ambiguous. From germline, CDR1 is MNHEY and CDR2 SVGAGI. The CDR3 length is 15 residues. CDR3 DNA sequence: TGTGCCAGCAGTTTAAACAGTAATAGCGATCAGCCCCAGCATTTT. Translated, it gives CASSLNSNSDQPQHF.

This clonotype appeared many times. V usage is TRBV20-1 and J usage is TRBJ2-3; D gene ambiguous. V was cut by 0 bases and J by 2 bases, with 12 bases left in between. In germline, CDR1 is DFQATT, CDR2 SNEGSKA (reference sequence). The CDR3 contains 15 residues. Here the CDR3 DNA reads TGCAGTGCTAGAGATCGCTTGCGAGCCACAGATACGCAGTATTTT. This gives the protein CSARDRLRATDTQYF.

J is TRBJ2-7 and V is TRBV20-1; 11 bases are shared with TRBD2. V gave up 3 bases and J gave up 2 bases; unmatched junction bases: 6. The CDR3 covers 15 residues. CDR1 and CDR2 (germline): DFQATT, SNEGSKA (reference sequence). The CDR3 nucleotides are TGCAGTGCTAGGGGTACTAGCGGGAGCCCCTACGAGCAGTACTTC. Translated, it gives CSARGTSGSPYEQYF.

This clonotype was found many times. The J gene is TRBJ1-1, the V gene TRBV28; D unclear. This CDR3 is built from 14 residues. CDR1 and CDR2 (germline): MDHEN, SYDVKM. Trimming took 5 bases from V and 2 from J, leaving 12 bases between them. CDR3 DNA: TGTGCCAGCAGTCAGGACCGACAAAACACTGAAGCTTTCTTT. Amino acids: CASSQDRQNTEAFF.

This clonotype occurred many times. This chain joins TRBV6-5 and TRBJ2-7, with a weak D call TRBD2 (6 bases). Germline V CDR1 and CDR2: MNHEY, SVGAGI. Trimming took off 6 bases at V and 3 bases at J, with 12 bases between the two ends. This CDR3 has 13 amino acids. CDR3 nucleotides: TGTGCCAGCAGCCGGCTGGGGGGCTACGAGCAGTACTTC. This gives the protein CASSRLGGYEQYF.

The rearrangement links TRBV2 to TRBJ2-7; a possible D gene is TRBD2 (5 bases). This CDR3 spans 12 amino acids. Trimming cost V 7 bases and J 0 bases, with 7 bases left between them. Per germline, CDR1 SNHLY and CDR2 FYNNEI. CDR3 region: CASKRTSYEQYF. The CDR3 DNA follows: TGTGCCAGCAAGCGGACCTCCTACGAGCAGTACTTC.

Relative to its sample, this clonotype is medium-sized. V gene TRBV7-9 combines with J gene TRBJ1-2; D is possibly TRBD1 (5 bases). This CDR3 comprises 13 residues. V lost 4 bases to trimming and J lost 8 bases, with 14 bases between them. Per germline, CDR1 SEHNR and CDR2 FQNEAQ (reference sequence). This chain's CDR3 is CASSYGTLSGYTF. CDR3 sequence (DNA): TGTGCCAGCAGCTACGGGACTCTGAGCGGCTACACCTTC.

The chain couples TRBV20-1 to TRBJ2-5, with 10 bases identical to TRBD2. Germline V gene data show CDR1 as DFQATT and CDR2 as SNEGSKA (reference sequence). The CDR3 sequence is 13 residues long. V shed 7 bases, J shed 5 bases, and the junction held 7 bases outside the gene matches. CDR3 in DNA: TGCAGTGGCGCTAGCGGGAGAGCTGAGACCCAGTACTTC. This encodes CSGASGRAETQYF.